These 16 T cell receptor beta chains share one sample of origin, sequenced in a study of radiotherapy plus CTLA-4 blockade in lung cancer. Libraries were prepared by immunoSEQ multiplex PCR; TCRdb keeps only in-frame clonotypes and omits some of them. The sample carries tens of thousands of clones, 60% to 80% recorded once. The sequenced sample was peripheral blood, obtained from a patient treated with radiotherapy plus ipilimumab. These receptors were obtained from a human donor with non-small cell lung cancer whose response to radiotherapy plus ipilimumab could not be evaluated.

The chain carries TRBV27 and TRBJ2-1, with a weak D call TRBD2 (7 bases). The germline V gene has CDR1 MNHEY and CDR2 SMNVEV (reference sequence). The CDR3 is 16 amino acids. The V and J ends lost 4 bases and 3 bases respectively, with 16 bases between them. CDR3 loop: CASSSRGRVGYNEQFF. CDR3 sequence (DNA): TGTGCCAGCAGTTCTAGGGGGAGGGTTGGCTACAATGAGCAGTTCTTC.

The chain has TRBV30 and TRBJ1-2; no firm D call. This CDR3 comprises 12 residues. Germline lookup yields CDR1 GTSNPN and CDR2 SVGIG (reference sequence). The V and J ends lost 5 bases and 8 bases respectively, with 15 bases between them. The CDR3: CAWGPWGAGYTF. The DNA of the CDR3 is TGTGCCTGGGGGCCTTGGGGAGCCGGCTACACCTTC. The full variable domain, with the rest looked up from reference TRBV30 and TRBJ1-2, is SQTIHQWPATLVQPVGSPLSLECTVEGTSNPNLYWYRQAAGRGLQLLFYSVGIGQISSEVPQNLSASRPQDRQFILSSKKLLLSDSGFYLCAWGPWGAGYTFGSGTRLTVV.

This clone was found once. The V gene is TRBV6-1, the J gene TRBJ1-3; no reliable D call. Trimming removed 6 bases from V and 3 bases from J, with 3 bases in between. The CDR3 contains 11 residues. Germline CDR1 is MNHNS and CDR2 is SASEGT. CDR3 region: CASSRGNTIYF. The CDR3 DNA reads TGTGCCAGCAGCCGTGGAAACACCATATATTTT.

This sequence joins TRBV5-1 and TRBJ1-5; D may be TRBD1 (5 bases). Germline CDR1 is SGHRS and CDR2 is YFSETQ. The V gene lost 2 bases and the J gene lost 6 bases, with 12 bases spanning the gap. This CDR3 has 14 residues. For the CDR3, the DNA is TGCGCCAGCAGCTTAGGGCAGGGCAGTCAGCCCCAGCATTTT. Its translation: CASSLGQGSQPQHF.

The chain joins TRBV7-3 to TRBJ1-1, with D possibly matching TRBD1 (6 bases). Germline CDR1 reads SGHTA; CDR2 reads FQGTGA. The CDR3 length is 14 residues. Trimming stripped 5 bases from V and 1 base from J, with 11 bases between. The CDR3 coding sequence is TGTGCCAGCAGCCAGACAGGAGGGAACACTGAAGCTTTCTTT. Its translation is CASSQTGGNTEAFF.

The chain employs TRBV6-6 and TRBJ2-1; D perhaps matches TRBD1 (5 bases). V was clipped by 7 bases and J by 0 bases, with 10 bases between them. The CDR3 length is 14 residues. Germline CDR1 is MNHNY and CDR2 is SVGAGI (reference sequence). CDR3 in amino acids: CASTTDPSYNEQFF. CDR3 in DNA: TGTGCCAGCACGACAGACCCCTCCTACAATGAGCAGTTCTTC.

The chain has TRBV30 and TRBJ2-7; D unresolved. The V end lost 0 bases, the J end lost 0 bases, and 15 bases lay between the germline ends. This CDR3 region has 16 residues. CDR1 GTSNPN and CDR2 SVGIG come from the germline V gene (reference sequence). CDR3 DNA sequence: TGTGCCTGGAGTGTACAAGTGCTTGGCAGCTCCTACGAGCAGTACTTC. As protein: CAWSVQVLGSSYEQYF.

J is TRBJ1-1 and V is TRBV7-9, with 8 bases that match TRBD1. The CDR3 has 16 amino acids. J was trimmed by 6 bases and V by 4 bases; bases with no gene match: 13. Germline loops: CDR1 SEHNR, CDR2 FQNEAQ (reference sequence). The chain's CDR3 is CASSSRAGTGRSEAFF. In DNA, the CDR3 is TGTGCCAGCAGCTCCCGAGCAGGGACAGGCCGCTCTGAAGCTTTCTTT.

The chain employs TRBV10-1 and TRBJ1-1, with D unresolved. CDR3 length: 11 residues. Per germline, CDR1 WNHNN and CDR2 SYGVQD (reference sequence). V was trimmed by 8 bases and J by 6 bases, leaving 10 bases between them. CDR3 protein: CASGASAEAFF. The CDR3 nucleotides are TGCGCCAGCGGAGCCTCGGCTGAAGCTTTCTTT.

With regard to this clone: Its ends do not fully match the called genes, so a read error is possible. V gene TRBV7-9 combines with J gene TRBJ2-7; D may be TRBD1 (5 bases). Germline lookup yields CDR1 SEHNR and CDR2 FQNEAQ (reference sequence). The CDR3 sequence is 12 residues long. Written as DNA, the CDR3 is TGTGCCAGCAGCTTAGAAGGGGTGAACTACGGCTTC. Its protein product is CASSLEGVNYGF.

The sample holds one count of this clone. V and J are TRBV7-9 and TRBJ2-5; unclear D gene. This CDR3 spans 11 amino acids. Trimming took 5 bases from V and 5 from J, leaving 6 bases between them. CDR1 and CDR2 from the germline V gene are SEHNR and FQNEAQ (reference sequence). The CDR3 region is CASSDRETQYF. The DNA for the CDR3 is TGTGCCAGCAGCGATCGGGAGACCCAGTACTTC.

The chain employs TRBV28 and TRBJ1-1, with 10 bases that match TRBD1. Per the germline V gene, CDR1 is MDHEN and CDR2 is SYDVKM. CDR3 length: 16 residues. V gave up 6 bases and J gave up 3 bases; unmatched junction bases: 10. The CDR3 DNA is TGTGCCAGCAGGCCAACCCTCGGACAGGGGGACACTGAAGCTTTCTTT. It encodes CASRPTLGQGDTEAFF.

V and J are TRBV27 and TRBJ1-2, with 8 bases matching TRBD1. The germline CDR1 and CDR2 sequences are MNHEY and SMNVEV (reference sequence). The junction had 5 bases not matched to a gene; V was cut back by 5 bases and J by 6 bases. This CDR3 has 13 residues. The CDR3 nucleotides are TGTGCCAGCAGTCCCTGGGACAGGAATGGCTACACCTTC. It encodes CASSPWDRNGYTF.

J is TRBJ1-4 and V is TRBV28, with D possibly matching TRBD1 (6 bases). V lost 5 bases and J 12 bases, leaving 19 bases between the germline ends. The CDR3 extends over 14 amino acids. Germline assignment: CDR1 MDHEN and CDR2 SYDVKM. CDR3 sequence reads: CASSSWGRVGELFF. DNA for the CDR3: TGTGCCAGCAGTAGTTGGGGGCGCGTCGGGGAACTGTTTTTT.

The chain recombines TRBV29-1 with TRBJ2-2; TRBD1 matches 8 bases. Germline V gene sequence: CDR1 SQVTM, CDR2 ANQGSEA. The trim removed 8 bases at V and 7 bases at J, leaving 9 bases unmatched. The CDR3 covers 13 residues. The CDR3 spells CSTRQGTDGELFF. The CDR3 DNA sequence: TGCAGCACTAGACAGGGGACTGACGGGGAGCTGTTTTTT.

The DNA of the CDR3 is TGCGCCAGCAGCCAGGCGCAGGGTAATAGAGAGACCCAGTACTTC. It codes for CASSQAQGNRETQYF. This rearrangement joins TRBV4-3 to TRBJ2-5; a possible D gene is TRBD1 (5 bases). Germline lookup yields CDR1 LGHNA and CDR2 YSLEER. Trimming pared 3 bases from V and 4 bases from J, leaving 15 bases between. The CDR3 runs 15 residues.